This entry lists 6 T cell receptor beta chains sequenced from one sample in a study of T-cell reconstitution after alpha-beta-depleted transplantation in children. Preparation of the TCRbeta library was carried out with unique molecular identifiers. MiXCR, applied by TCRdb to the PCR reads, yields one record per CDR3 protein. The profile covers about 690,000 distinct CDR3 sequences, with 16% appearing a single time and 1.1% taken by the ten largest. The sample consisted of PBMCs from the stem cell graft donor, taken from the stem cell graft. Receptors originate from a human donor who donated a stem cell graft to a child with acute myeloid leukemia.

This clonotype has only a few counts. This chain uses TRBV12-3 or TRBV12-4 with TRBJ1-4; tentative D call: TRBD1 (6 bases). This CDR3 contains 15 residues. The ends were cut back, 5 bases at V and 5 bases at J, with 15 bases in the middle. The CDR3 DNA reads as TGTGCCAGCAGTATACAGGGTGGAGGAAATGAAAAACTGTTTTTT. Translation: CASSIQGGGNEKLFF.

This clonotype was detected only a few times. The V and J genes are TRBV5-5 and TRBJ2-1; D unclear. The ends were cut back, 1 base at V and 7 bases at J, with 12 bases in the middle. In germline, CDR1 is SGHKS, CDR2 YYEKEE (reference sequence). This CDR3 is built from 14 residues. The CDR3 loop reads CASSLWSGRNEQFF. DNA of the CDR3: TGTGCCAGCAGCTTGTGGTCAGGTAGGAATGAGCAGTTCTTC.

This clonotype has a handful of counts. The chain is built from TRBV5-1 and TRBJ2-7; TRBD1 matches 7 bases. Trimming at V came to 0 bases and at J to 2 bases, leaving 5 bases not matched to a gene. Per the germline V gene, CDR1 is SGHRS and CDR2 is YFSETQ. This CDR3 spans 15 amino acids. The CDR3 region has the DNA TGCGCCAGCAGCTTGGCCCCGGGACAGCCCTACGAGCAGTACTTC. Its translation: CASSLAPGQPYEQYF.

This clonotype appeared many times. The V call is TRBV6-1, the J call TRBJ2-7, with D possibly being TRBD1 (6 bases). Germline CDR1 and CDR2: MNHNS and SASEGT. V lost 6 bases, J lost 3 bases, and 12 bases lay in between. This CDR3 region has 13 residues. The CDR3 nucleotides are TGTGCCAGCAGGCGCGGACAGTTCTACGAGCAGTACTTC. Translation gives CASRRGQFYEQYF.

This clonotype has ten or more counts. V gene TRBV15 combines with J gene TRBJ2-5; tentatively, D is TRBD1 (6 bases). V shed 1 base and J shed 1 base, with 10 bases lying between them. The CDR3 contains 15 residues. Germline CDR1 is LNHNV and CDR2 is YYDKDF (reference sequence). Here the CDR3 DNA reads TGTGCCACCAGCAGAGCGACAGGCCCCCAAGAGACCCAGTACTTC. Protein product: CATSRATGPQETQYF.

This clonotype was seen a handful of times. The rearrangement uses TRBV12-3 or TRBV12-4 and TRBJ1-1, with D hard to call. The V end was cut by 7 bases, the J end by 0 bases, with 15 bases between. The CDR3 consists of 15 residues. This chain's CDR3 is CASTTPRILNTEAFF. The CDR3 DNA sequence: TGTGCCAGCACCACCCCTCGGATTCTGAACACTGAAGCTTTCTTT.